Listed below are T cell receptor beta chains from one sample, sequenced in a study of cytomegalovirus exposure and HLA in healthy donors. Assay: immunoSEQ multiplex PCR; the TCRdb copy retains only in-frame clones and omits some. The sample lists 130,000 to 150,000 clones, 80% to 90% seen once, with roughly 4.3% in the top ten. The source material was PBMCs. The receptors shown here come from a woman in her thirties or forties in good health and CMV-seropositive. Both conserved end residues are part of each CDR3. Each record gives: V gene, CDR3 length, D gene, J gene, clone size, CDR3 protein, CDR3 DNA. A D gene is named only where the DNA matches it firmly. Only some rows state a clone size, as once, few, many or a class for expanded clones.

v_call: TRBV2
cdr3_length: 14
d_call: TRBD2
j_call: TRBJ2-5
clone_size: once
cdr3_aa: CASRKSGNAETQYF
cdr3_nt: TGTGCCAGCAGGAAAAGCGGGAACGCAGAGACCCAGTACTTC

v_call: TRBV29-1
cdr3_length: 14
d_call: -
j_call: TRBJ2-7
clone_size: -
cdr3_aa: CSVGGAGDLYEQYF
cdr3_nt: TGCAGCGTTGGGGGAGCGGGTGACCTATACGAGCAGTACTTC

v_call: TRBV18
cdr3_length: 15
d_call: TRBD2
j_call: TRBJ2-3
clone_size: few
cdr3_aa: CASFEAGLASDTQYF
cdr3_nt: TGTGCCAGCTTCGAGGCGGGACTAGCGTCAGATACGCAGTATTTT

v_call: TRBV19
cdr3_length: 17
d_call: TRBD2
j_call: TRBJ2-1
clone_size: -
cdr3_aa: CASSIRLAGSSYNEQFF
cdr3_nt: TGTGCCAGTAGTATCCGACTAGCGGGGAGCTCCTACAATGAGCAGTTCTTC

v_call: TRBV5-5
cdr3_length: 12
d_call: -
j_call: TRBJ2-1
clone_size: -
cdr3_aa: CASRADWNEQFF
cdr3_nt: TGTGCCAGCAGGGCTGATTGGAATGAGCAGTTCTTC

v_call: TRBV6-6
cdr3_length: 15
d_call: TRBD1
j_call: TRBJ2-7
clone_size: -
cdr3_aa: CASRTGQGVSYEQYF
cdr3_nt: TGTGCCAGCAGGACAGGGCAGGGGGTCTCCTACGAGCAGTACTTC

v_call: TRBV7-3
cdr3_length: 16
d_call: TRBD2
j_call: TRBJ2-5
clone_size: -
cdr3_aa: CASSPVAGGPEETQYF
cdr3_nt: TGTGCCAGCAGCCCCGTAGCGGGAGGGCCGGAAGAGACCCAGTACTTC

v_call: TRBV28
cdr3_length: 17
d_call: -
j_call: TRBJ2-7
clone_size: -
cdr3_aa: CASSSSAWGGISYEQYF
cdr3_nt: TGTGCCAGCAGTTCAAGCGCCTGGGGAGGAATCTCCTACGAGCAGTACTTC

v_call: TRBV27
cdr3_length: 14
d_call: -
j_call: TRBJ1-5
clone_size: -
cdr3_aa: CASSLRGSNQPQHF
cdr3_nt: TGTGCCAGCAGTTTGAGGGGGAGCAATCAGCCCCAGCATTTT

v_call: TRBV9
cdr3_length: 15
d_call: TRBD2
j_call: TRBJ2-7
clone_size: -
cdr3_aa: CASSVEASGRSEQYF
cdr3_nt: TGTGCCAGCAGCGTAGAGGCTAGCGGGAGGTCCGAGCAGTACTTC

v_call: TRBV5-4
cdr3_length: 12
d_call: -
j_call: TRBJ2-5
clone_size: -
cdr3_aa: CASSSTGETQYF
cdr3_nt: TGTGCCAGCAGCTCTACCGGAGAGACCCAGTACTTC

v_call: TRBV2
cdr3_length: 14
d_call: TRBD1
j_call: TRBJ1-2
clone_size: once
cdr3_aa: CASGQGQGPYGYTF
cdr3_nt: TGTGCCAGCGGACAGGGACAGGGACCGTATGGCTACACCTTC

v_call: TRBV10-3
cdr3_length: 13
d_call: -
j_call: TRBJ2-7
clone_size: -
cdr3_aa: CAITFGLAYEQYF
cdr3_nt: TGTGCCATCACCTTCGGACTGGCCTACGAGCAGTACTTC

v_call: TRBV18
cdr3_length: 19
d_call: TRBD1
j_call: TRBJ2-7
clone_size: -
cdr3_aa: CASSPLLIKGTGEAYEQYF
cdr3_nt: TGTGCCAGCTCACCACTACTCATTAAAGGGACAGGGGAAGCCTACGAGCAGTACTTC

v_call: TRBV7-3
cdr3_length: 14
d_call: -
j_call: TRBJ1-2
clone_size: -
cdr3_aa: CASSLRPADYGYTF
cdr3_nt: TGTGCCAGCAGCTTAAGGCCCGCGGACTATGGCTACACCTTC

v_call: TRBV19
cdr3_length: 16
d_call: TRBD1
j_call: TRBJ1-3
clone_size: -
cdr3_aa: CASSPRTGEAGNTIYF
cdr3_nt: TGTGCCAGTAGCCCCCGGACAGGGGAGGCTGGAAACACCATATATTTT

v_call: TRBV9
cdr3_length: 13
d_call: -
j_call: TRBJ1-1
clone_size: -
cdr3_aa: CASTPVGDTEAFF
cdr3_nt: TGTGCCAGCACCCCCGTCGGAGACACTGAAGCTTTCTTT

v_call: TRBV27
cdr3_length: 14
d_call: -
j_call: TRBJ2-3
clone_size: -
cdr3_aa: CASISGSVPDTQYF
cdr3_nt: TGTGCCAGCATATCCGGGAGCGTCCCAGATACGCAGTATTTT

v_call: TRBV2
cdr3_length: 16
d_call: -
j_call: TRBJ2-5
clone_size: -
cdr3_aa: CANRAINRVREETQYF
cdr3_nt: TGTGCCAACCGAGCTATAAACAGGGTGAGGGAGGAGACCCAGTACTTC

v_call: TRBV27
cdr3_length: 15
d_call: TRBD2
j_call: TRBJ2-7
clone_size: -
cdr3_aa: CASSLYFRGGYEQYF
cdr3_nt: TGTGCCAGCAGTTTATATTTCCGGGGGGGCTACGAGCAGTACTTC

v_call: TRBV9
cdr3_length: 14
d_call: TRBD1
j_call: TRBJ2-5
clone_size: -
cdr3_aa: CASSLGQGGETQYF
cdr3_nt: TGTGCCAGCAGCTTGGGACAGGGTGGAGAGACCCAGTACTTC

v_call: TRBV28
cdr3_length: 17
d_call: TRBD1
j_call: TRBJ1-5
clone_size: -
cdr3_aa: CASSLGRGPGGGQPQHF
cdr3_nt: TGTGCCAGCAGTTTGGGTAGGGGGCCCGGAGGGGGTCAGCCCCAGCATTTT

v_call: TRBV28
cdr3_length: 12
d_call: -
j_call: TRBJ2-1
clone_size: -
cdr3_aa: CASSKGRNEQFF
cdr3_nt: TGTGCCAGCAGTAAAGGGAGGAATGAGCAGTTCTTC

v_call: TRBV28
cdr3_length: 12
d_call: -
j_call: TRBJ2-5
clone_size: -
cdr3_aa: CASEDSQETQYF
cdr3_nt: TGTGCCAGCGAGGACAGCCAAGAGACCCAGTACTTC

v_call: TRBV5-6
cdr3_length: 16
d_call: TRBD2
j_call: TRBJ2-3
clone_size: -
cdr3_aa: CASSPTSGGITDTQYF
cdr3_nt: TGTGCCAGCAGCCCGACTAGCGGGGGGATCACAGATACGCAGTATTTT

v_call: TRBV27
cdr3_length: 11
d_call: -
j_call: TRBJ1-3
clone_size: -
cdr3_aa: CASSDRNTIYF
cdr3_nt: TGTGCCAGCAGTGACAGGAACACCATATATTTT

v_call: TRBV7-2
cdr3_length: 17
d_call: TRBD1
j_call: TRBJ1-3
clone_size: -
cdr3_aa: CASSPLRGQLSGNTIYF
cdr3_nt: TGTGCCAGCAGCCCACTCAGGGGACAGCTTTCCGGAAACACCATATATTTT

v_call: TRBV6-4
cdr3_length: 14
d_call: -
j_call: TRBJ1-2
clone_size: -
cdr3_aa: CASSDQPGSYGYTF
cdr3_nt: TGTGCCAGCAGTGATCAACCGGGGAGCTATGGCTACACCTTC

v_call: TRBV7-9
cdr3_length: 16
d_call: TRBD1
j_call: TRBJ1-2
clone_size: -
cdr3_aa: CASSPVGTGGGWGYTF
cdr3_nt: TGTGCCAGCAGCCCGGTGGGGACAGGGGGCGGATGGGGCTACACCTTC

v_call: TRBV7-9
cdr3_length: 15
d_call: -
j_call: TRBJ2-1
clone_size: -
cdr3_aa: CASSLAESSYNEQFF
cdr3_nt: TGTGCCAGCAGCTTAGCGGAGAGCTCCTACAATGAGCAGTTCTTC

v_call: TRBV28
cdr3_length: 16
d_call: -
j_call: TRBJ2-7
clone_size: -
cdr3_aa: CASSLWGGDGSYEQYF
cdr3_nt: TGTGCCAGCAGTTTATGGGGGGGTGACGGTTCCTACGAGCAGTACTTC

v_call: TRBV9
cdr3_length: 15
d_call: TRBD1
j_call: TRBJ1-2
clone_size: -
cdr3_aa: CASSPGQGADYGYTF
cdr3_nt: TGTGCCAGCAGCCCCGGACAGGGGGCTGACTATGGCTACACCTTC

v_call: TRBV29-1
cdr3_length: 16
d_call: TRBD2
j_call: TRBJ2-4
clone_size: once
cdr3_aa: CSVELAGGPGKNIQYF
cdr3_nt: TGCAGCGTTGAGCTAGCGGGAGGGCCGGGCAAAAACATTCAGTACTTC

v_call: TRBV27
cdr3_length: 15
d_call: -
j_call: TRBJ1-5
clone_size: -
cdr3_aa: CASGGPAWGNQPQHF
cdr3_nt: TGTGCCTCAGGAGGGCCGGCATGGGGCAATCAGCCCCAGCATTTT

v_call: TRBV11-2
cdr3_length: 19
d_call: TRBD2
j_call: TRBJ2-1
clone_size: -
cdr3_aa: CASSLDWLAGVGGLNEQFF
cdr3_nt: TGTGCCAGCAGCTTAGATTGGCTAGCGGGAGTCGGAGGACTCAATGAGCAGTTCTTC

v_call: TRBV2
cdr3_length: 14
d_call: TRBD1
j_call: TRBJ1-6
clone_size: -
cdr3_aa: CASRLDRGGSPLHF
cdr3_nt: TGTGCCAGCAGGTTGGACAGGGGCGGATCACCCCTCCACTTT

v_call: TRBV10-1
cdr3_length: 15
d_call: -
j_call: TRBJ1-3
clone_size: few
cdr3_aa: CARNSDSSSGNTIYF
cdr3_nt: TGCGCCAGGAACTCGGACTCCAGCTCTGGAAACACCATATATTTT